The source of this T cell receptor (beta chain) is a study of Ad26.COV2.S vaccination and SARS-CoV-2 variants. General study findings and limits: Comparable non-spike TCR breadth was observed in vaccine and placebo recipients.

Treatment indicated: about 20 received Ad26.COV2.S at low or high dose, single or two shots; roughly five received placebo; per-sample allocation not given. Samples were taken on day 63 after the first vaccine or placebo injection. Profiling relied on immunoSEQ multiplex PCR, and the TCRdb table lists in-frame clones only, not all of them. The data contain 300,000 to 500,000 clones, around nine tenths of them singletons. Turning to this clone: Antigen: not known.

Per germline, CDR1 LNHDA and CDR2 SQIVND (reference sequence). The CDR3 spans 14 residues. Trimming left V 6 bases short and J 3 bases short, with 15 bases between. Sequenced material: peripheral blood, taken in a trial of Ad26.COV2.S vaccine versus placebo. V gene TRBV19 combines with J gene TRBJ2-7; D unresolved. This TCR derives from a person between 18 and 65 years old who received the Ad26.COV2.S COVID-19 vaccine or a placebo. CDR3 in DNA: TGTGCCAGTAGCAATTCGCTCCATTACTACGAGCAGTACTTC. It specifies CASSNSLHYYEQYF.